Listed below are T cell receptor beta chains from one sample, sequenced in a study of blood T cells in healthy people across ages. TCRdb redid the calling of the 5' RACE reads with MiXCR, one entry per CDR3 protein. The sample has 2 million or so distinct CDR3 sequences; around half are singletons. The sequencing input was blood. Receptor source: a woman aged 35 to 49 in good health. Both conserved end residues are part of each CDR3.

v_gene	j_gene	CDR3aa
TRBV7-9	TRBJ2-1	CASSREVAGGLDEQFF
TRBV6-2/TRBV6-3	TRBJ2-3	CASSQSLRLVEGDTQYF
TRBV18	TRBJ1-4	CASSPGRGNEKLFF
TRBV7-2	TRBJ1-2	CASSLKLGGDYGYTF
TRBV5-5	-	CASSLTGERIYEQYF
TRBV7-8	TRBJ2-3	CASSREDSVSYTQYF
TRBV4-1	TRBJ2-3	CASSQRTPGQGIMDTQYF
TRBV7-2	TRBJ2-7	CASSPDYRGFEQYF
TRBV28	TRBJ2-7	CASRGQRASYEQYF
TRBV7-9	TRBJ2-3	CASSSARGGSTDTQYF
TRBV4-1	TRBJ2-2	CASSAVTGELFF
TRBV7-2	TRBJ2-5	CASSLAAGTSGGRWASFSQYF
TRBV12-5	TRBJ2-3	CASGFSLAGISTDTQYF
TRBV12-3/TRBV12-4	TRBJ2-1	CASTVGLAGGRNEQFF
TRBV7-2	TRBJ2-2	CASSLGWGLAGGLTGELFF
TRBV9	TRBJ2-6	CASSVDPTGPGANVLTF
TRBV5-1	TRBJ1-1	CASSLVGGTTEAFF
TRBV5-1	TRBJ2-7	CASSSLRDRAHEQYF
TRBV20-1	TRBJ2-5	CSALGGTETQYF
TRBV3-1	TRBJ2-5	CASSPPVGSVQETQYF
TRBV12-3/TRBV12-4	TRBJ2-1	CASSALLGSGGSYNEQFF
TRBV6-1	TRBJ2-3	CASSPTSGGAPSTDTQYF
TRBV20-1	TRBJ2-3	CSARYGGGLFGSTDTQYF
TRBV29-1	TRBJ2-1	CSVEENSGRSYNEQFF